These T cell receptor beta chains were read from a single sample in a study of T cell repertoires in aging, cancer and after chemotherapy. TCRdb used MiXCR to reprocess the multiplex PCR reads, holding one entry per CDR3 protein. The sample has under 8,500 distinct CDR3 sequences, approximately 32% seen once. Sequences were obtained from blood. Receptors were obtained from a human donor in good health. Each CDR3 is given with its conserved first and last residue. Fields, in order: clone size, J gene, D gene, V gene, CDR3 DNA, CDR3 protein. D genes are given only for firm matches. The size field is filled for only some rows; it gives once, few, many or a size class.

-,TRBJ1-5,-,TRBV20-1,TGCAGTGCTAGAACAGGAAACAATCAGCCCCAGCATTTT,CSARTGNNQPQHF
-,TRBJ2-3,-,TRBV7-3,TGTGCCAGCAGCTTAACGGTAGGAAGCACAGATACGCAGTATTTT,CASSLTVGSTDTQYF
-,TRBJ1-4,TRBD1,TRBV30,TGTGCCTGGAGGGGACAGGCCAGTGTGGAAAAACTGTTTTTT,CAWRGQASVEKLFF
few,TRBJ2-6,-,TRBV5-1,TGCGCCAGCTCGGTGCCTGGGGCCAACGTCCTGACTTTC,CASSVPGANVLTF
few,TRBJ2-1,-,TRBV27,TGTGCCAGCAGTCCCAGGGCGGACTCCTACAATGAGCAGTTCTTC,CASSPRADSYNEQFF
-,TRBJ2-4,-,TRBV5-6,TGTGCCAGCAGCCACTTTTCTGTCGGGGGCAGCTTAGCCAAAAACATTCAGTACTTC,CASSHFSVGGSLAKNIQYF
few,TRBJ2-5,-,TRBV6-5,TGTGCCAGCAGTTACGCGGCGGACCCTCGGTACCAAGAGACCCAGTACTTC,CASSYAADPRYQETQYF
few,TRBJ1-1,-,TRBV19,TGTGCCAGTAGTACCTCCCGGGCCAACACTGAAGCTTTCTTT,CASSTSRANTEAFF
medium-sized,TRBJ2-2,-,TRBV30,TGTGCCTGGAGTGTCGGAGCCCTAAACACCGGGGAGCTGTTTTTT,CAWSVGALNTGELFF
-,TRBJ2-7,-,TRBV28,TGTGCCAGCAGACCTCCGGGACCCTACGAGCAGTACTTC,CASRPPGPYEQYF
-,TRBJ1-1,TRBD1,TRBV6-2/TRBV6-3,TGTGCCAGCGCCAAACAGGGGATCGCTTTCTTT,CASAKQGIAFF
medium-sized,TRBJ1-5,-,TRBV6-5,TGTGCCAGCAGTTACTCGAGAGGGGATCAGCCCCAGCATTTT,CASSYSRGDQPQHF
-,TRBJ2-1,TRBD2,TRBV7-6,TGTGCCAGCAGCTTAGCGTGGCGGGGGGGACGCAATGAGCAGTTCTTC,CASSLAWRGGRNEQFF
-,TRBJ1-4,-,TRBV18,TGTGCCAGCTCAGCGGACACCTTCGGCGAAAAACTGTTTTTT,CASSADTFGEKLFF
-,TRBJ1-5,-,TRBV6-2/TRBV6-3,TGTGCCAGCAGTTACGGCAGGGACGTGGTGCAGCCCCAGCATTTT,CASSYGRDVVQPQHF
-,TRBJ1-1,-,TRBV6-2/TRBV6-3,TGTGCCAGCAGCGCCTCTGGGGGGTTGGCTTTCTTT,CASSASGGLAFF
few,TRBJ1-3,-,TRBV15,TGTGCCACCAGCAGAGATTCAGTTTCTGGAAACACCATATATTTT,CATSRDSVSGNTIYF
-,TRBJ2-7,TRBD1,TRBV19,TGTGCCAGTAGCCTGAACAGGGGGCAGGACGAGCAGTACTTC,CASSLNRGQDEQYF
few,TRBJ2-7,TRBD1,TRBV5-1,TGCGCCAGCAGCGGGACAGCCTACGAGCAGTACTTC,CASSGTAYEQYF
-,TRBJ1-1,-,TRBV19,TGTGCCAGTAGTACCCGGGGGGGGGCTTTCTTT,CASSTRGGAFF
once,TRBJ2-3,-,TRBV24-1,TGTGCCACCAGTGATTTGAAGCGGCGGGGTAGTGATACGCAGTATTTT,CATSDLKRRGSDTQYF
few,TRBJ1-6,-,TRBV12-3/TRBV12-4,TGTGCCAGCAGTCACCCCAATTCACCCCTCCACTTT,CASSHPNSPLHF
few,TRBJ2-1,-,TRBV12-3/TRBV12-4,TGTGCCAGCAGTTTAAGGGGGAGGTCCTACAATGAGCAGTTCTTC,CASSLRGRSYNEQFF
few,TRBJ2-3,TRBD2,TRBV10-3,TGTGCCATCAGTGAGTCGGGACTAGCGGACACAGATACGCAGTATTTT,CAISESGLADTDTQYF
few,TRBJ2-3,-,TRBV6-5,TGTGCCAGCAGTGAAGACAGGCGGGCAGATACGCAGTATTTT,CASSEDRRADTQYF
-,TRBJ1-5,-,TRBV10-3,TGTGCCAGCAGTTTTACCATTCCCGCCCGCGGCAGTCAGCCCCAGCATTTT,CASSFTIPARGSQPQHF
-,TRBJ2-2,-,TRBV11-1,TGTGCCAGCAGCTTAGAGAGGGCGAACACCGGGGAGCTGTTTTTT,CASSLERANTGELFF
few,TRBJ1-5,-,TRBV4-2,TGTGCCAGCAGCCAATCACAGATACCTAGCAATCAGCCCCAGCATTTT,CASSQSQIPSNQPQHF
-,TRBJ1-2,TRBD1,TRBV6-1,TGTGCCATCATGGGACAGGGTATTAGTGGCTACACCTTC,CAIMGQGISGYTF
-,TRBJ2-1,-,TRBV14,TGTGCCAGCAGCCCGGGATCCCACAATGAGCAGTTCTTC,CASSPGSHNEQFF
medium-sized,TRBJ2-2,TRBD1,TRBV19,TGTGCCACCCGGGACAGGGCATCCGGGGAGCTGTTTTTT,CATRDRASGELFF
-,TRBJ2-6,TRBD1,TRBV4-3,TGCGCCAGCAGCCCCCAGGGGGGACAGGGGATTTCTGGGGCCAACGTCCTGACTTTC,CASSPQGGQGISGANVLTF
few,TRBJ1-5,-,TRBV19,TGTGCCAGTATGGCACTTCTGATAGGTGGCAATCAGCCCCAGCATTTT,CASMALLIGGNQPQHF
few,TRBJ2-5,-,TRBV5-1,TGCGCCAGCAGCTTGGGACAAGAGACCCAGTACTTC,CASSLGQETQYF
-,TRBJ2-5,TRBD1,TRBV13,TGTGCCAGCAGAATGTCAGGGGGACGACAAGAGACCCAGTACTTC,CASRMSGGRQETQYF
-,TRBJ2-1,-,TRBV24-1,TGTGCCACCAGTGACCCGGACTACATCTACAATGAGCAGTTCTTC,CATSDPDYIYNEQFF
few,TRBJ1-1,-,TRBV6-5,TGTGCCAGCGTTAGGGCCCATGACAGGAACACTGAAGCTTTCTTT,CASVRAHDRNTEAFF
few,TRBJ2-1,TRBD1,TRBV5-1,TGCGCCAGCAGCTTGGGGGACAGGGCGCCTGAGCAGTTCTTC,CASSLGDRAPEQFF
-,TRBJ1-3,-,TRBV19,TGTGCCAGTAGTTTTGGGCTCAGCTCTGGAAACACCATATATTTT,CASSFGLSSGNTIYF
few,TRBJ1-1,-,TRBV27,TGTGCCAGCAGTTTAGCGGGTAACACTGAAGCTTTCTTT,CASSLAGNTEAFF